This is a list of T cell receptor beta chains from one sample in a study of CD8+CD57+ T cells in acquired aplastic anemia. TCRdb called the reads again in MiXCR, with one record for every CDR3 protein. This table holds under 75,000 distinct CDR3 sequences, around 50% found once. The sample consisted of sorted CD4+, CD8+, or CD8+CD57+ T cells (not recorded which) from PBMCs. The receptors here all came from a human donor in good health, serving as a control. Both conserved end residues are part of each CDR3. A D gene is named only where the DNA matches it firmly. Size is omitted from some rows. Given values are once, few, many or a class for expanded clones.

clone_size,j_call,v_call,d_call,cdr3_aa,cdr3_nt
once,TRBJ1-2,TRBV11-2,-,CASSHGFVGRRIYGYTF,TGTGCCAGCAGCCACGGGTTCGTGGGCCGACGAATCTATGGCTACACCTTC
medium-sized,TRBJ1-3,TRBV10-3,-,CAISDRIGRSGNTIYF,TGTGCCATCAGTGATCGGATTGGCAGGTCTGGAAACACCATATATTTT
-,TRBJ1-4,TRBV20-1,-,CSARVGQGELYEKLFF,TGCAGTGCTAGAGTGGGCCAGGGAGAGTTGTATGAAAAACTGTTTTTT
many,TRBJ1-2,TRBV3-1,-,CASSQDTPLVSNYGYTF,TGTGCCAGCAGCCAAGATACCCCTCTGGTCTCAAACTATGGCTACACCTTC
many,TRBJ1-2,TRBV18,TRBD1,CASSPPGQVLSNGYTF,TGTGCCAGCTCACCACCGGGACAGGTTCTCTCGAATGGCTACACCTTC
-,TRBJ2-7,TRBV27,TRBD2,CASSNSGLAGVGGEQYF,TGTGCCAGCAGCAATAGCGGACTAGCGGGAGTAGGGGGCGAGCAGTACTTC
few,TRBJ2-1,TRBV6-1,-,CATGRVYEQFF,TGTGCCACAGGCAGGGTCTATGAGCAGTTCTTC
-,TRBJ1-2,TRBV19,-,CASTATGTASTGYTF,TGTGCCAGTACTGCGACCGGGACGGCGAGCACAGGCTACACCTTC
-,TRBJ2-7,TRBV7-3,-,CASSPPGNPYEQYF,TGTGCCAGCAGCCCCCCCGGGAACCCCTACGAGCAGTACTTC
once,TRBJ2-7,TRBV19,-,CASKGAYEQYF,TGTGCCAGTAAGGGAGCCTACGAGCAGTACTTC
medium-sized,TRBJ2-1,TRBV10-2,TRBD2,CASRGLAGLGNEQFF,TGCGCCAGCAGGGGACTAGCGGGATTGGGTAATGAGCAGTTCTTC
-,TRBJ2-7,TRBV20-1,-,CSATDRLYEQYF,TGCAGTGCCACCGACCGCCTCTACGAGCAGTACTTC
-,TRBJ2-3,TRBV3-1,-,CASSPLLGVSTDTQYF,TGTGCCAGCAGCCCTCTACTAGGGGTAAGCACAGATACGCAGTATTTT
-,TRBJ2-7,TRBV14,-,CASSQGPDRSEQYF,TGTGCCAGCAGCCAAGGACCAGATCGGAGCGAGCAGTACTTC
-,TRBJ2-5,TRBV7-9,-,CASSRRQIQETQYF,TGTGCCAGCAGCCGCCGACAGATACAAGAGACCCAGTACTTC
medium-sized,TRBJ2-1,TRBV10-3,TRBD1,CAISESFRDRGYNEQFF,TGTGCCATCAGTGAGTCGTTTAGAGACAGGGGCTACAATGAGCAGTTCTTC
medium-sized,TRBJ1-5,TRBV29-1,-,CSVESETNQPQHF,TGCAGCGTTGAGAGCGAGACAAATCAGCCCCAGCATTTT